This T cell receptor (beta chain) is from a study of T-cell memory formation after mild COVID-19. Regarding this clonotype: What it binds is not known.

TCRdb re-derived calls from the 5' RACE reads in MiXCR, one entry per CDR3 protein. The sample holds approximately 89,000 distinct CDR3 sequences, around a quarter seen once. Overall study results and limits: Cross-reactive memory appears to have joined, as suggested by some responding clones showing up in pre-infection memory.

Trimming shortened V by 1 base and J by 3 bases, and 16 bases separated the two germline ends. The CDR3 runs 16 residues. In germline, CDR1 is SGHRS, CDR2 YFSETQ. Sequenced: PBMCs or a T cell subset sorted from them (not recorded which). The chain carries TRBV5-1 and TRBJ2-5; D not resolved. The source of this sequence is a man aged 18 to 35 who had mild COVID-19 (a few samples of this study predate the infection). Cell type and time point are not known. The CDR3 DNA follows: TGCGCCAGCAGCTTGTCGTCCGTTTGGTCTAAAGAGACCCAGTACTTC. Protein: CASSLSSVWSKETQYF.